A single sample is the source of the 27 T cell receptor beta chains below, sequenced in a study of CD8 T cells in ankylosing spondylitis. TCRdb analysed the 5' RACE reads with MiXCR anew, one entry per CDR3 protein. The sample includes 25,000 to 30,000 distinct CDR3 sequences, roughly 7.9% of them seen just once. Sequenced sample: blood. These receptors were obtained from a male donor with ankylosing spondylitis or in good health (not recorded which).

The chain is built from TRBV6-1 and TRBJ2-2, with unresolved D. In germline, CDR1 is MNHNS, CDR2 SASEGT. V was cut by 8 bases and J by 4 bases, with 11 bases left in between. The CDR3 runs 13 residues. The CDR3 is CASERESTGELFF. CDR3 sequence (DNA): TGTGCCAGCGAGCGTGAAAGCACCGGGGAGCTGTTTTTT.

This clonotype was found many times. The CDR3 spells CASSTRQDEKLFF. The CDR3 region has the DNA TGTGCCAGCAGTACCCGACAGGATGAAAAACTGTTTTTT. The gene calls are TRBV6-5 and TRBJ1-4; TRBD1 might be the D (6 bases). The germline V gene has CDR1 MNHEY and CDR2 SVGAGI. This CDR3 contains 13 residues. V lost 5 bases to trimming and J lost 6 bases, with 10 bases between them.

V is TRBV12-3 or TRBV12-4 and J is TRBJ2-6; D not resolved. The V end was cut by 6 bases, the J end by 4 bases, with 10 bases between. The CDR3 consists of 14 residues. CDR3 loop: CASSPSSGANVLTF. The CDR3 DNA sequence: TGTGCCAGCAGCCCTAGTTCAGGGGCCAACGTCCTGACTTTC.

This clonotype was recorded many times. The J gene is TRBJ2-1, the V gene TRBV28; 7 bases are shared with TRBD1. The CDR3 has 11 amino acids. J lost 9 bases, V lost 5 bases, and 1 base had no gene match. Germline loops: CDR1 MDHEN, CDR2 SYDVKM. In DNA form, the CDR3 reads TGTGCCAGCAGTGCAGGGGGTGAGCAGTTCTTC. It translates to CASSAGGEQFF.

This clonotype has only a few counts. The chain couples TRBV10-3 to TRBJ1-1; maybe TRBD1 (5 bases). V lost 8 bases to trimming and J lost 1 base, with 5 bases between them. Germline V CDR1 and CDR2: ENHRY, SYGVKD. The CDR3 runs 11 residues. The CDR3: CAIGQNTEAFF. The CDR3 nucleotides are TGTGCCATCGGACAGAACACTGAAGCTTTCTTT.

This clonotype was counted ten times or more. This chain uses TRBV7-8 with TRBJ1-6; TRBD1 agrees at 8 bases. Looked up from germline, CDR1 is SGHVS and CDR2 is FQNEAQ. The V gene end was trimmed by 1 base and the J gene end by 10 bases; junction bases not matched to a gene: 12. This CDR3 contains 17 residues. CDR3 amino acids: CASSLVGTGGFGSPLHF. In DNA, the CDR3 is TGTGCCAGCAGCTTAGTGGGGACAGGAGGGTTCGGATCACCCCTCCACTTT.

CDR3 loop: CASSLGAQGNQPQHF. The CDR3 DNA reads TGTGCCAGCAGCTTAGGGGCTCAGGGTAATCAGCCCCAGCATTTT. This chain links TRBV11-2 with TRBJ1-5, with D tentatively TRBD1 (5 bases). CDR1 and CDR2 from the germline V gene are SGHAT and FQNNGV. The CDR3 is 15 residues long. Trimming shortened V by 1 base and J by 4 bases, and 11 bases separated the two germline ends.

This clonotype was seen at least ten times. The V call is TRBV6-6, the J call TRBJ2-7; possibly TRBD2 for D (5 bases). This CDR3 comprises 12 residues. The germline V gene encodes CDR1 MNHNY and CDR2 SVGAGI (reference sequence). The V and J ends lost 6 bases and 4 bases respectively, with 10 bases between them. CDR3 region: CASSPSRYEQYF. DNA for the CDR3: TGTGCCAGCAGCCCTAGCAGGTACGAGCAGTACTTC.

This clonotype has just a few counts. The chain is built from TRBV27 and TRBJ2-3; 8 bases agree with TRBD1. This CDR3 comprises 14 residues. Looked up from germline, CDR1 is MNHEY and CDR2 is SMNVEV (reference sequence). Unmatched junction bases numbered 5, after V lost 3 bases and J lost 6 bases. CDR3 in amino acids: CASSLRQGYDTQYF. In DNA, the CDR3 is TGTGCCAGCAGTTTGCGACAGGGGTACGATACGCAGTATTTT.

This clonotype appeared a few times. As DNA, the CDR3 is TGCGCCAGCAGCCAAGTGGTGGGGGACAGAAGCACAGATACGCAGTATTTT. Amino acids: CASSQVVGDRSTDTQYF. The chain carries TRBV4-3 and TRBJ2-3; 7 bases match TRBD1. The CDR3 is made up of 17 amino acids. After removal of 1 base from V and 0 bases from J, the junction contained 7 bases not matched to a gene. CDR1 and CDR2 (germline): LGHNA, YSLEER.

This clonotype has a handful of counts. The V gene is TRBV5-1, the J gene TRBJ2-2; 9 bases fit TRBD2. The CDR3 is 15 residues long. Looked up from germline, CDR1 is SGHRS and CDR2 is YFSETQ. V gave up 2 bases and J gave up 7 bases; unmatched junction bases: 6. CDR3 amino acids: CASSFQREVLGELFF. Here the CDR3 DNA reads TGCGCCAGCAGCTTTCAGCGGGAGGTGCTCGGGGAGCTGTTTTTT.

The V call is TRBV20-1, the J call TRBJ2-1, with D possibly matching TRBD2 (6 bases). CDR1 and CDR2 from the germline V gene are DFQATT and SNEGSKA (reference sequence). The CDR3 is 14 residues long. The ends were cut back, 3 bases at V and 6 bases at J, with 15 bases in the middle. The DNA of the CDR3 is TGCAGTGCTAGGACGCTTAGGAGGGCCAATGAGCAGTTCTTC. Residues: CSARTLRRANEQFF.

The chain is built from TRBV11-2 and TRBJ2-1, with TRBD2 matching over 8 bases. Germline values: CDR1 SGHAT, CDR2 FQNNGV. With 1 base clipped from V and 1 base from J, the junction kept 15 bases outside the gene matches. CDR3 length equals 20 residues. The CDR3 spells CASSLVEYRLAQRSYNEQFF. CDR3 DNA: TGTGCCAGCAGCTTAGTGGAATATAGACTAGCGCAAAGATCCTACAATGAGCAGTTCTTC.

The V call is TRBV9, the J call TRBJ2-1; D is unclear. The CDR3 contains 13 residues. Trimming cost V 0 bases and J 6 bases, with 7 bases left between them. CDR1 is SGDLS and CDR2 is YYNGEE in the germline V gene. CDR3 DNA: TGTGCCAGCAGCGTAGGTAACAGCAATGAGCAGTTCTTC. Amino acids: CASSVGNSNEQFF.

This clonotype was counted between two and nine times. The V gene is TRBV6-1, the J gene TRBJ2-5; TRBD1 is a possible D gene (5 bases). CDR1 and CDR2 from the germline V gene are MNHNS and SASEGT. V was pared by 1 base and J by 7 bases, with 7 bases between. The CDR3 is 12 amino acids. The CDR3 protein is CASSEDQGTQYF. The CDR3 nucleotides read TGTGCCAGCAGTGAAGATCAGGGGACCCAGTACTTC.

The genes are TRBV7-3 and TRBJ2-3; 8 bases are shared with TRBD2. CDR1 is SGHTA, CDR2 FQGTGA, per germline. There are 16 residues in the CDR3. Trimming at V came to 4 bases and at J to 2 bases, leaving 8 bases not matched to a gene. CDR3 nucleotides: TGTGCCAGCAGCTCCCTTGGCGGGGGGAACACAGATACGCAGTATTTT. It codes for CASSSLGGGNTDTQYF.

This clonotype has a handful of counts. This rearrangement joins TRBV29-1 to TRBJ1-1; no firm D call. CDR1 SQVTM and CDR2 ANQGSEA come from the germline V gene. The CDR3 is 13 residues long. The V end was cut by 0 bases, the J end by 4 bases, with 9 bases between. CDR3 nucleotides: TGCAGCGTTGAAGACCCTTCAGGCACTGAAGCTTTCTTT. Amino acids: CSVEDPSGTEAFF.

This clonotype has more than one count but fewer than ten. CDR3 in amino acids: CSATHQETQYF. CDR3 nucleotides: TGCAGTGCTACCCACCAAGAGACCCAGTACTTC. This sequence joins TRBV20-1 and TRBJ2-5; D is unresolved. Germline CDR1 and CDR2: DFQATT and SNEGSKA (reference sequence). V lost 4 bases to trimming and J lost 0 bases, with 3 bases between them. This CDR3 comprises 11 residues.

This clonotype was seen more than once but under ten times. The genes are TRBV4-3 and TRBJ2-3; a weak D match, TRBD1 (6 bases). V lost 0 bases, J lost 5 bases, and 12 bases lay in between. The CDR3 is 15 amino acids. Germline V lookup: CDR1 LGHNA, CDR2 YSLEER. The CDR3 nucleotides read TGCGCCAGCAGCCAAGAGAACAGGGCGGGAGATACGCAGTATTTT. Encoded protein: CASSQENRAGDTQYF.

This clonotype is deemed medium-sized (0.01 to 0.1%). The chain recombines TRBV7-8 with TRBJ2-5, with 8 positions matching TRBD1. Germline V lookup: CDR1 SGHVS, CDR2 FQNEAQ. V trimming: 6 bases; J trimming: 5 bases; junction bases outside the gene matches: 11. The CDR3 runs 15 residues. In DNA form, the CDR3 reads TGTGCCAGCAGACCCGACAGGGGAGTCTGGGAGACCCAGTACTTC. Residues: CASRPDRGVWETQYF.

V gene TRBV27 combines with J gene TRBJ2-7; the D call may be TRBD1 or TRBD2 (5 bases each). Trimming took 4 bases from V and 3 from J, leaving 13 bases between them. In germline, CDR1 is MNHEY, CDR2 SMNVEV (reference sequence). The CDR3 consists of 14 residues. The CDR3 DNA is TGTGCCAGCAGTTACCGGGGCCAGAACTACGAGCAGTACTTC. As protein: CASSYRGQNYEQYF.

In its sample, this clonotype was seen a few times. The rearrangement uses TRBV25-1 and TRBJ1-1, with D uncertain. CDR1 and CDR2 (germline): MGHDK, SYGVNS. The CDR3 has 13 residues. V lost 4 bases and J lost 10, with 16 bases in between. Here the CDR3 DNA reads TGTGCCAGCAGTGCCGGAGCCCGGTTGGGAGCTTTCTTT. It encodes CASSAGARLGAFF.

This clonotype showed up many times. J is TRBJ2-7 and V is TRBV29-1; 10 nucleotides match TRBD2. With V trimmed by 7 bases and J by 6 bases, 6 bases remained unmatched. Germline assignment: CDR1 SQVTM and CDR2 ANQGSEA. The CDR3 covers 12 residues. For the CDR3, the DNA is TGCAGCGCCAGCGGGAGGGTGGGCGAGCAGTACTTC. It is translated as CSASGRVGEQYF.

This clonotype was counted ten times or more. The chain joins TRBV28 to TRBJ2-7; D call uncertain. The CDR3 consists of 13 residues. CDR1 MDHEN and CDR2 SYDVKM come from the germline V gene. Trimming cost V 7 bases and J 3 bases, with 13 bases left between them. CDR3 protein: CASTPRARYEQYV. CDR3 coding DNA: TGTGCCAGCACCCCCCGGGCTCGCTACGAGCAGTACGTC.

The genes are TRBV7-9 and TRBJ2-2; the match to TRBD1 covers 7 bases. The length of the CDR3 is 16 residues. Germline CDR1 SEHNR, CDR2 FQNEAQ (reference sequence). The V and J ends lost 4 bases and 3 bases, in that order; junction bases with no gene match: 8. The CDR3 region is CASSSRQGTDTGELFF. CDR3 sequence (DNA): TGTGCCAGCAGCTCACGACAGGGAACGGACACCGGGGAGCTGTTTTTT.

This clonotype was seen only a few times. The V gene is TRBV5-1, the J gene TRBJ2-6; tentative D call: TRBD1 (6 bases). CDR1 SGHRS and CDR2 YFSETQ come from the germline V gene. The CDR3 runs 17 residues. The ends were cut back, 7 bases at V and 3 bases at J, with 20 bases in the middle. The CDR3 spells CASVLGIGGFGANVLTF. CDR3 sequence (DNA): TGCGCCAGCGTTTTGGGTATAGGGGGATTTGGGGCCAACGTCCTGACTTTC. The full variable domain, its missing parts supplied by reference TRBV5-1 and TRBJ2-6, is KAGVTQTPRYLIKTRGQQVTLSCSPISGHRSVSWYQQTPGQGLQFLFEYFSETQRNKGNFPGRFSGRQFSNSRSEMNVSTLELGDSALYLCASVLGIGGFGANVLTFGAGSRLTVL.

The chain has TRBV5-1 and TRBJ2-4; D is unresolved. CDR1 and CDR2 (germline): SGHRS, YFSETQ. The CDR3 is made up of 14 amino acids. Trimming pared 1 base from V and 1 base from J, leaving 6 bases between. CDR3 protein: CASSLTAAKNIQYF. The DNA of the CDR3 is TGCGCCAGCAGCTTGACGGCGGCCAAAAACATTCAGTACTTC.